This T cell receptor beta chain was sequenced during a study of cytomegalovirus exposure and HLA in healthy donors. The study, taken as a whole, reports: The study carried out a later analysis of TCR beta sequences. It associated 15,000 to 20,000 of them with specific HLA alleles at a false discovery rate of 0.05. Accurate HLA-A and HLA-B prediction from TCR beta sequences was reported for most subjects.

Germline assignment: CDR1 MGHRA and CDR2 YSYEKL. The length of the CDR3 is 16 residues. J gave up 3 bases and V 0 bases, and 5 bases lay outside the gene matches. Healthy donors of bone marrow made up the group. Turning to this clone: What it recognizes is unknown.

Researchers ran the PCR with 60 Vbeta and 13 Jbeta primers. In the study's own analysis: Later work found 65 million to 85 million unique TCR beta chains, with approximately 12 million shared. Only in-frame clones appear in the TCRdb table, and some are missing; sequencing was by immunoSEQ multiplex PCR. That table gives V, J and clone size, and the DNA gave D and trimming. The data show approximately 140,000 clones, around 79% seen once. The sequenced sample was PBMCs. The clonotype originates from a woman between 50 and 59 years old in good health and CMV-seropositive. The genes are TRBV4-1 and TRBJ2-3, with 8 bases fitting TRBD1. In DNA form, the CDR3 reads TGCGCCAGCAGCCAAGATCCGCAGGGGGCAACAGATACGCAGTATTTT. Protein sequence: CASSQDPQGATDTQYF.